This T cell receptor (beta chain) comes out of a study of Ad26.COV2.S vaccination and SARS-CoV-2 variants. On the study more broadly: Donor was one of the participants in the Ad26.COV2.S arm of the COV1001 trial. The study's findings and limits: Analyses of TCR breadth and depth may have underestimated total T cell responses.

Comments on this clone: Its matching antigen is unknown.

Described treatment: over 15 received Ad26.COV2.S at low or high dose, single or two shots; roughly five received placebo; per-sample allocation not given. Collection of the samples took place on day 63 after the first injection of vaccine or placebo. Here immunoSEQ multiplex PCR was the method, and the copy in TCRdb shows in-frame clones only, minus some. This sample carries about half a million clones, roughly 87% of them seen once, and the ten largest clones take 1.5% to 2%. The CDR3 extends over 13 amino acids. Germline lookup yields CDR1 SGHAT and CDR2 FQNNGV. V was shortened by 5 bases and J by 9 bases, with 17 bases between the two germline ends.

The source was peripheral blood, collected in a trial of Ad26.COV2.S vaccine versus placebo. The chain uses TRBV11-2 and TRBJ2-7; D tentatively fits TRBD1 or TRBD2 (5 bases each). The receptor's source is a person between 18 and 65 years old who received the Ad26.COV2.S COVID-19 vaccine or a placebo. This chain's CDR3 is CASSPGTPGWQYF. In nucleotides, the CDR3 is TGTGCCAGCAGCCCGGGGACCCCTGGGTGGCAGTACTTC. The full variable domain, rest sourced from reference TRBV11-2 and TRBJ2-7, is EAGVAQSPRYKIIEKRQSVAFWCNPISGHATLYWYQQILGQGPKLLIQFQNNGVVDDSQLPKDRFSAERLKGVDSTLKIQPAKLEDSAVYLCASSPGTPGWQYFGPGTRLTVT.